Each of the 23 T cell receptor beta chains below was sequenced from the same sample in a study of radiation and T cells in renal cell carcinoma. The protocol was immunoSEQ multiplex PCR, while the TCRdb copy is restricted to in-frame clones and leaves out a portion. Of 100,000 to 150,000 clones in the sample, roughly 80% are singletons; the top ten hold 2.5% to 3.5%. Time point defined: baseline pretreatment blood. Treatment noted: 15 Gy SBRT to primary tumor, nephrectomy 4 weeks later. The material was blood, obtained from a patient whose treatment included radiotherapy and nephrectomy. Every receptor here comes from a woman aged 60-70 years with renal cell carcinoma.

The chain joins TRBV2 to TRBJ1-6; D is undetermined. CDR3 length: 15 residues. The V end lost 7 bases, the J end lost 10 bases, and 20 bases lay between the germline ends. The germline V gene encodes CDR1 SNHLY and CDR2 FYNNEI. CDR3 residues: CASTGLDGPDSPLHF. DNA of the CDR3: TGTGCCAGCACCGGACTGGACGGACCAGACTCACCCCTCCACTTT.

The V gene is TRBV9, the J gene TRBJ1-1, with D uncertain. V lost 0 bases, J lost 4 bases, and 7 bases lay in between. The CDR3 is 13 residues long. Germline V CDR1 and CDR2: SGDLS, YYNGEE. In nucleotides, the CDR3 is TGTGCCAGCAGCGTAGCCTGGGCCACTGAAGCTTTCTTT. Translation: CASSVAWATEAFF.

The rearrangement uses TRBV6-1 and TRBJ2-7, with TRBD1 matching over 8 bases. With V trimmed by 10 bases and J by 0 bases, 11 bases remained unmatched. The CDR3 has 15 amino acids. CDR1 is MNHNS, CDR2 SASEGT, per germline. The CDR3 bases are TGTGCCATCGAAACGGACAGGGCGAGCTCCTACGAGCAGTACTTC. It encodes CAIETDRASSYEQYF.

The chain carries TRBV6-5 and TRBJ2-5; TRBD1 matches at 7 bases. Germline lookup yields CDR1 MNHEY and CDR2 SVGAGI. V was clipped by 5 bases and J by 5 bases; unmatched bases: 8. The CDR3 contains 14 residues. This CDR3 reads CASSGSQGIETQYF. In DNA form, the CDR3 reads TGTGCCAGCAGTGGCTCACAGGGGATCGAGACCCAGTACTTC.

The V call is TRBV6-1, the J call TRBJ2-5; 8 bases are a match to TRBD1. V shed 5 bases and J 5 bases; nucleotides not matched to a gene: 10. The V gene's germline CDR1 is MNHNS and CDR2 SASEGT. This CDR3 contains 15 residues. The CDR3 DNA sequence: TGTGCCAGCAGTTCTTGGACAGGGAGTACTGAGACCCAGTACTTC. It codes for CASSSWTGSTETQYF.

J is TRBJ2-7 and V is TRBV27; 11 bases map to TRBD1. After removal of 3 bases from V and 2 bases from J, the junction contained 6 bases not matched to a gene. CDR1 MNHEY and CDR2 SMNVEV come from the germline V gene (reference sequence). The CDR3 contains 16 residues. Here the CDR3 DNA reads TGTGCCAGCAGTTTTCTGGGACAGGGGGTCACCTACGAGCAGTACTTC. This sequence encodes CASSFLGQGVTYEQYF.

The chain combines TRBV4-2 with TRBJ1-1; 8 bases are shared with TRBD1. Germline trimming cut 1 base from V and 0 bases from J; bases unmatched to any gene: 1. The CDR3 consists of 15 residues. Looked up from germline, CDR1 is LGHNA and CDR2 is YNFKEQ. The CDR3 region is CASSQGDRLNTEAFF. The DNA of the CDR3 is TGTGCCAGCAGCCAAGGGGACAGGTTGAACACTGAAGCTTTCTTT.

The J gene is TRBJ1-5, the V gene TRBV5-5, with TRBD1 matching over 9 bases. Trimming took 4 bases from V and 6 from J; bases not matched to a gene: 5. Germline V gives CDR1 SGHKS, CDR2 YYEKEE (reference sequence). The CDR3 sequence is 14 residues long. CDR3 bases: TGTGCCAGCAGCCGACAGGGGGTGGTTCAGCCCCAGCATTTT. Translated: CASSRQGVVQPQHF.

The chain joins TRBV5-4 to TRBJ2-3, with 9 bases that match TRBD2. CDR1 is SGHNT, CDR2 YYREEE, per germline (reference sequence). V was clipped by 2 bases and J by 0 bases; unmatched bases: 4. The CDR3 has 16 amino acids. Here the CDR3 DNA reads TGTGCCAGCAGCTTAGGACTAGCGACTAGCACAGATACGCAGTATTTT. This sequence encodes CASSLGLATSTDTQYF. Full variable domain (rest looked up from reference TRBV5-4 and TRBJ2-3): ETGVTQSPTHLIKTRGQQVTLRCSSQSGHNTVSWYQQALGQGPQFIFQYYREEENGRGNFPPRFSGLQFPNYSSELNVNALELDDSALYLCASSLGLATSTDTQYFGPGTRLTVL.

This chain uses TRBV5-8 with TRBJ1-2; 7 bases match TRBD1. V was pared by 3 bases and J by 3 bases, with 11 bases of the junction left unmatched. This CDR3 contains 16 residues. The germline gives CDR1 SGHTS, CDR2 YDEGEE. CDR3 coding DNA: TGTGCCAGCAGCTCTTTTAGACAGGGTAACGACTATGGCTACACCTTC. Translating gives CASSSFRQGNDYGYTF.

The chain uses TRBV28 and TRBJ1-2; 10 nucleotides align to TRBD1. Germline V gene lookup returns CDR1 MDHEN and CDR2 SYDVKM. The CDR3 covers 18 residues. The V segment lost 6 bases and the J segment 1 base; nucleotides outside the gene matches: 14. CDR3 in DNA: TGTGCCAGCAGATACCTGACAGGGGGCGCATTTGTTAACTATGGCTACACCTTC. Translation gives CASRYLTGGAFVNYGYTF.

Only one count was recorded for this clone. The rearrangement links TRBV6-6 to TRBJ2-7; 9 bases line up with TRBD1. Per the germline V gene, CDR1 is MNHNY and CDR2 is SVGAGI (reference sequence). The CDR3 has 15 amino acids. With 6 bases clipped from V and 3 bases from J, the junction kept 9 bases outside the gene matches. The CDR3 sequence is CASSRGETGGYEQYF. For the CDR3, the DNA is TGTGCCAGCAGCAGGGGTGAGACAGGGGGCTACGAGCAGTACTTC.

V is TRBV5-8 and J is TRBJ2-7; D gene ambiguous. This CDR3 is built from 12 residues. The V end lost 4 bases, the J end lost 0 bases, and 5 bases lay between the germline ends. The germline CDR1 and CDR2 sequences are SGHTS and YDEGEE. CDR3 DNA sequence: TGTGCCAGCAGCAAGAGCTCCTACGAGCAGTACTTC. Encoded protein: CASSKSSYEQYF. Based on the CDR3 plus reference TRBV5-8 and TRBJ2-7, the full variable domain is EAGVTQSPTHLIKTRGQQATLRCSPISGHTSVYWYQQALGLGLQFLLWYDEGEERNRGNFPPRFSGRQFPNYSSELNVNALELEDSALYLCASSKSSYEQYFGPGTRLTVT.

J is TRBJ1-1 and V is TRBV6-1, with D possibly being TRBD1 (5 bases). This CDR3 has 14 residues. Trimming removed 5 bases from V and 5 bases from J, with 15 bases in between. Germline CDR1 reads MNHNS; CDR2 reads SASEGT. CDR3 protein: CASSSPFGGTEAFF. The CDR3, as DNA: TGTGCCAGCAGTTCACCGTTCGGGGGAACTGAAGCTTTCTTT.

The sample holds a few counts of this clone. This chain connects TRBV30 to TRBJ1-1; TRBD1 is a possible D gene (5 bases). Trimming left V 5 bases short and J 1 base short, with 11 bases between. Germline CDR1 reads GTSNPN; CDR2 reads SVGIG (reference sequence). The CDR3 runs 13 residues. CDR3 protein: CAWFFQGNTEAFF. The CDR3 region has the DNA TGTGCCTGGTTCTTTCAGGGGAACACTGAAGCTTTCTTT.

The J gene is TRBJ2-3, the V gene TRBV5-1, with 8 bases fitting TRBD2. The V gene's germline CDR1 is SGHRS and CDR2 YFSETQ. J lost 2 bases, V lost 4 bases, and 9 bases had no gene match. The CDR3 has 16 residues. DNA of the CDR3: TGCGCCAGCAGCCTGCGAGCTAGCGGGTCCACAGATACGCAGTATTTT. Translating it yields CASSLRASGSTDTQYF.

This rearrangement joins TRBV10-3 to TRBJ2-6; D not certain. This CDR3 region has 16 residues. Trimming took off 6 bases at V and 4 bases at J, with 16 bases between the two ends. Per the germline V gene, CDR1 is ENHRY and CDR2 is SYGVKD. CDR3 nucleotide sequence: TGTGCCATCAGCCCCAATCAGGATGGGGGGGCCAACGTCCTGACTTTC. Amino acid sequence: CAISPNQDGGANVLTF.

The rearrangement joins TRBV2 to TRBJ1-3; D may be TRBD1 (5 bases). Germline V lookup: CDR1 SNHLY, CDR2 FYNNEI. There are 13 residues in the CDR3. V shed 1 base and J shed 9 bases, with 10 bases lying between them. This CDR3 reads CASSEDGGATIYF. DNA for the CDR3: TGTGCCAGCAGTGAAGATGGCGGGGCCACCATATATTTT. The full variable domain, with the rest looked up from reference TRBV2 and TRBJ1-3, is EPEVTQTPSHQVTQMGQEVILRCVPISNHLYFYWYRQILGQKVEFLVSFYNNEISEKSEIFDDQFSVERPDGSNFTLKIRSTKLEDSAMYFCASSEDGGATIYFGEGSWLTVV.

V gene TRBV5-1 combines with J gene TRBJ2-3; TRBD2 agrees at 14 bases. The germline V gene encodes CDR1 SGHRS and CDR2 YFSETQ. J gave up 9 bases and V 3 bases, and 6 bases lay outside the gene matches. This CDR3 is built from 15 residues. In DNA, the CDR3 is TGCGCCAGCAGCTCGTCGGGACTAGCGGGAGACACGCAGTATTTT. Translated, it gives CASSSSGLAGDTQYF. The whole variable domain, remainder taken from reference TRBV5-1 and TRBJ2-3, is KAGVTQTPRYLIKTRGQQVTLSCSPISGHRSVSWYQQTPGQGLQFLFEYFSETQRNKGNFPGRFSGRQFSNSRSEMNVSTLELGDSALYLCASSSSGLAGDTQYFGPGTRLTVL.

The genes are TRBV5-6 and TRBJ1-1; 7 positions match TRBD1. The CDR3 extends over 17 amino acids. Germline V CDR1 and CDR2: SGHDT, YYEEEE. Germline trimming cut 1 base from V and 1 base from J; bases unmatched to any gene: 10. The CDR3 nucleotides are TGTGCCAGCAGCTTGTGGGGTGGACAGGTTTGGAACACTGAAGCTTTCTTT. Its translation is CASSLWGGQVWNTEAFF.

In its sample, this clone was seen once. The CDR3: CASSEAFGQPAVVPQHF. Here the CDR3 DNA reads TGTGCCAGCAGTGAAGCGTTTGGACAGCCCGCGGTGGTGCCCCAGCATTTT. The chain recombines TRBV6-1 with TRBJ1-5; D possibly corresponds to TRBD1 (6 bases). Trimming stripped 0 bases from V and 9 bases from J, with 21 bases between. The CDR3 is 17 residues long. Germline V gene sequence: CDR1 MNHNS, CDR2 SASEGT.

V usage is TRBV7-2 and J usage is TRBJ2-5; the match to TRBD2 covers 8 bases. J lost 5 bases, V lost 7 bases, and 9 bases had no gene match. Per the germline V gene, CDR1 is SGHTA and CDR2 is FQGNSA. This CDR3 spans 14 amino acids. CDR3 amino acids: CASTQAGGRETQYF. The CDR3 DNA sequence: TGTGCCAGCACCCAGGCGGGGGGTAGGGAGACCCAGTACTTC.

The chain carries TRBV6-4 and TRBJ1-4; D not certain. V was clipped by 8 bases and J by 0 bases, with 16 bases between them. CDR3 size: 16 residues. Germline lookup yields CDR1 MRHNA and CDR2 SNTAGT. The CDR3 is CASPPWTSATNEKLFF. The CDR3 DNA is TGTGCCAGCCCGCCGTGGACCTCCGCAACTAATGAAAAACTGTTTTTT.